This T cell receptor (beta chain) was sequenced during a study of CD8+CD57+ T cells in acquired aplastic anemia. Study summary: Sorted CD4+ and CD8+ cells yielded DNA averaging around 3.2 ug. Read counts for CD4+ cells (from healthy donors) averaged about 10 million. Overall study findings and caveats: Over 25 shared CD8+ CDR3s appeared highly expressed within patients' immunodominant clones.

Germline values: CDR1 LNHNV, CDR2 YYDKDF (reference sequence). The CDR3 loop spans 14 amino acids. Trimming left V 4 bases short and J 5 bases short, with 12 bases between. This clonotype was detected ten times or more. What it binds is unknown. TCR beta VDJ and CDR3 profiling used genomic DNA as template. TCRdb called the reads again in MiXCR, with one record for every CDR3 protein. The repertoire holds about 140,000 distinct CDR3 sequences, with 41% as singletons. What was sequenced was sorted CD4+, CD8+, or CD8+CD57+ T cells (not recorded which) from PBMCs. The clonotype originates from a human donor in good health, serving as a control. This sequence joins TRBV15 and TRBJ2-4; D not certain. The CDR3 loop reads CATSISRSQNIQYF. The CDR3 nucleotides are TGTGCCACCAGCATTAGCAGATCTCAAAACATTCAGTACTTC.